This TCR beta chain was observed in a study of technical replicates of blood from a handful of donors. The CDR3 is 15 amino acids. CDR1 and CDR2 from the germline V gene are SGHNT and YYREEE (reference sequence). The ends were cut back, 0 bases at V and 0 bases at J, with 10 bases in the middle. The assay was immunoSEQ multiplex PCR, and TCRdb's table has in-frame clones only and misses some. The table lists 15,000 to 20,000 clones, roughly 91% of them singletons, with roughly 12% in the top ten. The V call is TRBV5-4, the J call TRBJ2-7; D gene uncertain. Sequenced: PBMCs. The sequence was collected from a human donor in good health. The CDR3 DNA sequence: TGTGCCAGCAGCTTGGATCAGGAACCCTCCTACGAGCAGTACTTC. This translates into CASSLDQEPSYEQYF.